The clone carrying this TCR beta chain was seen a single time. Its antigen remains unknown. The sample comes from a study of cytomegalovirus exposure and HLA in healthy donors. Study-wide points: Later on, an analysis found that several of the most significant clusters appeared to be linked to common viral pathogens, which included parvovirus B19.

Healthy bone marrow donors formed the donor group. The CDR3 consists of 15 residues. The J segment lost 5 bases and the V segment lost 6 bases, leaving 9 bases of the junction unmatched. CDR1 is MDHEN and CDR2 is SYDVKM in the germline V gene. Researchers ran the PCR with 60 Vbeta and 13 Jbeta primers. Data came from immunoSEQ multiplex PCR; TCRdb stores just in-frame clones and leaves some out. The sample includes roughly 38,000 clones, roughly nine tenths of them seen just once. The V call is TRBV28, the J call TRBJ1-4; 7 bases match TRBD1. The sample taken for sequencing was PBMCs. This receptor was taken from a young woman in good health and CMV-seronegative. The CDR3 here is CASRRSGQLNEKLFF. CDR3 bases: TGTGCCAGCAGACGATCGGGACAGCTGAATGAAAAACTGTTTTTT.